These 22 T cell receptor beta chains share one sample of origin, sequenced in a study of blood T cells in healthy people across ages. Sample-barcoded 5' priming and a J-beta primer mix drove a second PCR of roughly 7 to 11 cycles. MiXCR was run by TCRdb on the 5' RACE reads, yielding one entry per CDR3 protein. The sample lists about 1.8 million distinct CDR3 sequences, approximately 50% occurring once. Sequenced input: blood. The receptors stem from a woman in her thirties or forties in good health.

This clonotype was recorded a few times. V and J are TRBV9 and TRBJ2-7; D perhaps matches TRBD2 (6 bases). Trimming cost V 1 base and J 2 bases, with 13 bases left between them. This CDR3 has 15 residues. Germline CDR1 and CDR2: SGDLS and YYNGEE. The CDR3 DNA follows: TGTGCCAGCAGCGTAACTGTTAGCGGTACCTACGAGCAGTACTTC. Protein product: CASSVTVSGTYEQYF.

The V call is TRBV7-2, the J call TRBJ2-1; TRBD1 matches at 8 bases. V lost 3 bases and J lost 3; bases outside the gene matches: 7. This CDR3 comprises 16 residues. Germline loops: CDR1 SGHTA, CDR2 FQGNSA. The CDR3 protein is CASSLRTGNVYNEQFF. As DNA, the CDR3 is TGTGCCAGCAGCTTGCGGACAGGGAACGTCTACAATGAGCAGTTCTTC.

This clonotype was observed a handful of times. V usage is TRBV24-1 and J usage is TRBJ2-5; D call uncertain. The V gene's germline CDR1 is KGHDR and CDR2 SFDVKD. The ends were cut back, 0 bases at V and 3 bases at J, with 7 bases in the middle. The CDR3 is 14 residues long. The CDR3 DNA follows: TGTGCCACCAGTGATTTGCAAGGAAAAGAGACCCAGTACTTC. Translating gives CATSDLQGKETQYF.

This clonotype has just a few counts. The chain carries TRBV5-1 and TRBJ2-7; D may be TRBD2 (5 bases). The CDR3 totals 15 residues. Trimming took 3 bases from V and 1 from J, leaving 14 bases between them. The germline V gene has CDR1 SGHRS and CDR2 YFSETQ. The CDR3 loop reads CASSSKTRLSYEQYF. CDR3 in DNA: TGCGCCAGCAGCTCAAAGACACGACTATCCTACGAGCAGTACTTC.

J is TRBJ1-2 and V is TRBV28; perhaps TRBD1 as D (5 bases). The germline gives CDR1 MDHEN, CDR2 SYDVKM. Trimming removed 4 bases from V and 3 bases from J, with 15 bases in between. This CDR3 contains 15 residues. In nucleotides, the CDR3 is TGTGCCAGCAGTTCAGACGCCGGGACCGACTATGGCTACACCTTC. This codes for CASSSDAGTDYGYTF.

J is TRBJ2-5 and V is TRBV20-1; 8 nucleotides agree with TRBD2. In germline, CDR1 is DFQATT, CDR2 SNEGSKA (reference sequence). V was clipped by 0 bases and J by 5 bases; unmatched bases: 5. The CDR3 contains 14 residues. CDR3 loop: CSARDLTSVETQYF. DNA of the CDR3: TGCAGTGCTAGAGATCTGACTAGCGTGGAGACCCAGTACTTC.

The rearrangement links TRBV27 to TRBJ2-4; D possibly corresponds to TRBD2 (7 bases). The closer fit of TRBJ2-7 to the DNA end suggests the J call may be wrong. Germline-derived CDR1 and CDR2 are MNHEY and SMNVEV (reference sequence). The CDR3 has 14 residues. CDR3 protein: CASRGTTGLHEQYF. CDR3 nucleotide sequence: TGTGCCAGCAGGGGGACTACAGGGCTGCACGAGCAGTACTTC.

This clonotype came up once. V gene TRBV7-2 combines with J gene TRBJ2-1; 9 bases fit TRBD2. Looked up from germline, CDR1 is SGHTA and CDR2 is FQGNSA. The V and J ends lost 2 bases and 6 bases, in that order; junction bases with no gene match: 17. There are 19 residues in the CDR3. CDR3 sequence: CASSLIARRAGGFANEQFF. The CDR3 nucleotides are TGTGCCAGCAGCTTAATTGCCCGACGAGCGGGGGGATTCGCCAATGAGCAGTTCTTC.

The chain joins TRBV20-1 to TRBJ2-3, with a tentative D call TRBD1 (6 bases). Germline V gene sequence: CDR1 DFQATT, CDR2 SNEGSKA (reference sequence). With 1 base removed from V and 4 bases from J, the gap between germline ends came to 9 bases. The CDR3 contains 13 residues. The CDR3 region is CSARGRGPDTQYF. As DNA, the CDR3 is TGCAGTGCTAGAGGCAGGGGCCCAGATACGCAGTATTTT.

CDR3 DNA: TGTGCCAGCAGCTGGCCGGGACAGGGATACGAGCAGTACTTC. Residues: CASSWPGQGYEQYF. The V and J genes are TRBV7-2 and TRBJ2-5, with 9 bases identical to TRBD1. The DNA end is a closer match to TRBJ2-7, so the J assignment may be wrong. Germline-derived CDR1 and CDR2 are SGHTA and FQGNSA. The CDR3 totals 14 residues.

CDR3 sequence (DNA): TGCGCCAGCAGCTTTAAAGGGGGTGACAATGAGCAGTTCTTC. Its translation is CASSFKGGDNEQFF. This chain joins TRBV5-1 and TRBJ2-1, with D maybe TRBD1 (6 bases). Germline CDR1 is SGHRS and CDR2 is YFSETQ. The ends were cut back, 2 bases at V and 5 bases at J, with 11 bases in the middle. The CDR3 runs to 14 residues.

The chain couples TRBV10-3 to TRBJ1-1, with D maybe TRBD1 (6 bases). Per the germline V gene, CDR1 is ENHRY and CDR2 is SYGVKD. V dropped 6 bases and J dropped 0 bases, with 11 bases sitting between them. This CDR3 contains 14 residues. For the CDR3, the DNA is TGTGCCATCAGAGCCGGACAGATGAACACTGAAGCTTTCTTT. Protein product: CAIRAGQMNTEAFF.

The gene calls are TRBV15 and TRBJ1-2, with D unresolved. Trimming pared 0 bases from V and 12 bases from J, leaving 14 bases between. The CDR3 spans 13 residues. The germline V gene encodes CDR1 LNHNV and CDR2 YYDKDF (reference sequence). The CDR3 region has the DNA TGTGCCACCAGCAGAGATGGACTCGGTGGGGACACCTTC. Translation gives CATSRDGLGGDTF.

This clonotype turned up a few times. This sequence joins TRBV11-2 and TRBJ2-7, with D maybe TRBD1 (5 bases). The V gene lost 5 bases and the J gene lost 2 bases, with 19 bases spanning the gap. CDR1 is SGHAT and CDR2 is FQNNGV in the germline V gene. There are 16 residues in the CDR3. Here the CDR3 DNA reads TGTGCCAGCAGCCCTAGATACCCGACAGATACCTACGAGCAGTACTTC. Translating gives CASSPRYPTDTYEQYF. Complete variable domain (other parts from reference TRBV11-2 and TRBJ2-7): EAGVAQSPRYKIIEKRQSVAFWCNPISGHATLYWYQQILGQGPKLLIQFQNNGVVDDSQLPKDRFSAERLKGVDSTLKIQPAKLEDSAVYLCASSPRYPTDTYEQYFGPGTRLTVT.

This clonotype has just a few counts. The V gene is TRBV6-2 or TRBV6-3, the J gene TRBJ2-1; D is perhaps TRBD1 or TRBD2 (6 bases each). Trimming shortened V by 1 base and J by 5 bases, and 12 bases separated the two germline ends. Germline V gene lookup returns CDR1 MNHEY and CDR2 SVGEGT. The CDR3 spans 15 residues. The CDR3 loop reads CASSYWQRGDNEQFF. CDR3 sequence (DNA): TGTGCCAGCAGTTACTGGCAGAGGGGGGACAATGAGCAGTTCTTC.

A word on this clonotype: The junction and the germline gene differ at one end; a read error may be behind it. The chain recombines TRBV7-2 with TRBJ2-3, with D hard to call. There are 15 residues in the CDR3. Germline V gene sequence: CDR1 SGHTA, CDR2 FQGNSA. The CDR3 nucleotides are TGTGTCAGCAGCTTAATGAGTTCCCCCACAGATACGCAGTATTTT. As protein: CVSSLMSSPTDTQYF.

This clonotype has a handful of counts. The rearrangement uses TRBV7-2 and TRBJ2-3; the D gene is possibly TRBD2 (5 bases). In germline, CDR1 is SGHTA, CDR2 FQGNSA. Trimming pared 1 base from V and 3 bases from J, leaving 11 bases between. The CDR3 consists of 15 residues. In DNA form, the CDR3 reads TGTGCCAGCAGCTTAGGCGAGGTAGCGACAGATACGCAGTATTTT. This sequence encodes CASSLGEVATDTQYF.

The DNA of the CDR3 is TGCAGTGCTAGAGACCCGACGGGACAGAGGTTGGAGGCCCAGTACTTC. This codes for CSARDPTGQRLEAQYF. The chain employs TRBV20-1 and TRBJ2-5; TRBD1 aligns across 7 bases. Trimming took 0 bases from V and 9 from J; bases not matched to a gene: 16. The germline V gene encodes CDR1 DFQATT and CDR2 SNEGSKA (reference sequence). The CDR3 has 16 amino acids.

The DNA of the CDR3 is TGTGCCAGCAGGGAATCAGGGACGGACTATGGCTACACCTTC. Translating gives CASRESGTDYGYTF. The V call is TRBV6-2 or TRBV6-3, the J call TRBJ1-2; maybe TRBD1 (5 bases). CDR3 size: 14 residues. Trimming shortened V by 6 bases and J by 3 bases, and 14 bases separated the two germline ends. Germline lookup yields CDR1 MNHEY and CDR2 SVGEGT.

This chain links TRBV20-1 with TRBJ1-1, with 7 bases that match TRBD1. Unmatched junction bases numbered 5, after V lost 3 bases and J lost 4 bases. CDR1 is DFQATT and CDR2 is SNEGSKA in the germline V gene (reference sequence). CDR3 length equals 13 residues. The CDR3 nucleotides are TGCAGTGCTAGGCCCGACAGGGCCACTGAAGCTTTCTTT. It yields the protein CSARPDRATEAFF.

The gene calls are TRBV7-8 and TRBJ2-5; 7 bases agree with TRBD1. J gave up 6 bases and V 0 bases, and 10 bases lay outside the gene matches. The germline gives CDR1 SGHVS, CDR2 FQNEAQ. This CDR3 is built from 16 residues. CDR3 in amino acids: CASSLAGIQGTKTQYF. The CDR3 coding sequence is TGTGCCAGCAGCTTAGCGGGAATACAGGGGACGAAGACCCAGTACTTC.

The chain combines TRBV7-2 with TRBJ2-3; 12 nucleotides line up with TRBD2. With 2 bases clipped from V and 5 bases from J, the junction kept 8 bases outside the gene matches. This CDR3 region has 17 residues. Germline V gene lookup returns CDR1 SGHTA and CDR2 FQGNSA. Here the CDR3 reads CASSLNGLAGGQDTQYF. The CDR3 nucleotides are TGTGCCAGCAGCTTAAACGGGCTAGCGGGGGGGCAAGATACGCAGTATTTT.